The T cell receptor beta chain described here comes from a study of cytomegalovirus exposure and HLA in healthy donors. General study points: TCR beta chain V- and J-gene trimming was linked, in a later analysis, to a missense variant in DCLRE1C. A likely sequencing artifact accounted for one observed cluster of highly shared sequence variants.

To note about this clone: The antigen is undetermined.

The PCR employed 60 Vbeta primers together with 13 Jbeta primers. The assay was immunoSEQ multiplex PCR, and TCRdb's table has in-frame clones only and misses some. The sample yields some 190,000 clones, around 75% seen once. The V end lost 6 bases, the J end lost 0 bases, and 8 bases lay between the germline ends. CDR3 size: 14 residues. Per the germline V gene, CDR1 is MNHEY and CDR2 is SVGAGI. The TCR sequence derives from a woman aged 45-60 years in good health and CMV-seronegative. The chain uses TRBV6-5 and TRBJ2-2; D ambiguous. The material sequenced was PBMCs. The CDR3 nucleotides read TGTGCCAGCAGCATACAGCCGAACACCGGGGAGCTGTTTTTT. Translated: CASSIQPNTGELFF.